The rows below give T cell receptor beta chains drawn from one sample of a study of cytomegalovirus exposure and HLA in healthy donors. Produced via immunoSEQ multiplex PCR; TCRdb's table is partial and in-frame only. Of 100,000 or so clones in the sample, 79% are singletons; the top ten hold 2.5% to 3.5%. The specimen was PBMCs. All receptors come from a woman aged 35 to 49 in good health and CMV-seronegative. Each CDR3 is given with its conserved first and last residue. The D gene is left open where the match is weak. Size is stated for part of the rows, as once, few or many counts, or as a class when the clone is expanded.

V gene	J gene	D gene	clone size	CDR3 protein	CDR3 DNA
TRBV5-4	TRBJ2-1	TRBD2	.	CASRPVTSGGDNEQFF	TGTGCCAGCAGACCGGTGACTAGCGGGGGGGACAATGAGCAGTTCTTC
TRBV30	TRBJ1-1	.	.	CAWSSGLTEAFF	TGTGCCTGGAGTTCAGGGCTAACTGAAGCTTTCTTT
TRBV6-1	TRBJ2-1	TRBD2	.	CASSELAGQFF	TGTGCCAGCAGTGAACTAGCGGGACAGTTCTTC
TRBV6-5	TRBJ1-5	TRBD1	.	CASSSGQVNQPQHF	TGTGCCAGCAGTTCGGGACAGGTTAATCAGCCCCAGCATTTT
TRBV11-2	TRBJ1-1	.	few	CASSGLSFAFF	TGTGCCAGCAGCGGGCTGAGTTTTGCTTTCTTT
TRBV7-2	TRBJ2-1	.	.	CASSPTRWISYNEQFF	TGTGCCAGCAGCCCCACGCGGTGGATCTCCTACAATGAGCAGTTCTTC
TRBV4-1	TRBJ2-5	.	few	CASSGYSRENANQETQYF	TGCGCCAGCAGCGGGTACTCAAGGGAGAACGCGAACCAAGAGACCCAGTACTTC
TRBV9	TRBJ1-2	.	few	CASSVGLTGFDGYTF	TGTGCCAGCAGCGTAGGGCTAACAGGATTCGACGGCTACACCTTC
TRBV10-3	TRBJ2-7	TRBD2	.	CAVGLAGENHEQYF	TGTGCCGTGGGACTAGCGGGAGAGAACCACGAGCAGTACTTC
TRBV30	TRBJ1-6	.	few	CAWSAQGPRYNSPLHF	TGTGCCTGGAGTGCCCAGGGGCCCCGGTATAATTCACCCCTCCACTTT
TRBV10-3	TRBJ1-5	TRBD1	.	CAISESWDRETQPQHF	TGTGCCATCAGTGAGTCTTGGGACAGGGAGACGCAGCCCCAGCATTTT
TRBV27	TRBJ1-2	TRBD1	once	CASSIGTGAKANYGYTF	TGTGCCAGCAGCATCGGGACAGGGGCTAAAGCTAACTATGGCTACACCTTC
TRBV6-6	TRBJ1-5	TRBD1	.	CASSYGTGINQPQHF	TGTGCCAGCAGTTACGGGACAGGGATCAATCAGCCCCAGCATTTT
TRBV30	TRBJ2-7	TRBD2	.	CALSGGDSYEQYF	TGCGCCTTGAGCGGGGGGGACTCCTACGAGCAGTACTTC
TRBV6-6	TRBJ2-1	.	.	CASGLGDNSYNEQFF	TGTGCCAGCGGACTCGGGGACAACTCCTACAATGAGCAGTTCTTC
TRBV30	TRBJ1-5	TRBD1	.	CAFRGQSDQPQHF	TGTGCCTTCAGGGGGCAGTCAGATCAGCCCCAGCATTTT
TRBV7-8	TRBJ2-2	.	.	CASTLRQNTGELFF	TGTGCCAGCACCCTGCGACAGAACACTGGGGAGCTGTTTTTT
TRBV28	TRBJ1-4	.	.	CASSDAGKEKLFF	TGTGCCAGCAGTGACGCAGGGAAAGAAAAACTGTTTTTT
TRBV4-3	TRBJ2-1	.	.	CASSQDSRLDEQFF	TGCGCCAGCAGCCAAGATTCTAGGTTGGATGAGCAGTTCTTC
TRBV4-3	TRBJ2-2	.	.	CASSQDYTLGGELFF	TGCGCCAGCAGCCAGGACTATACCCTAGGGGGGGAGCTGTTTTTT